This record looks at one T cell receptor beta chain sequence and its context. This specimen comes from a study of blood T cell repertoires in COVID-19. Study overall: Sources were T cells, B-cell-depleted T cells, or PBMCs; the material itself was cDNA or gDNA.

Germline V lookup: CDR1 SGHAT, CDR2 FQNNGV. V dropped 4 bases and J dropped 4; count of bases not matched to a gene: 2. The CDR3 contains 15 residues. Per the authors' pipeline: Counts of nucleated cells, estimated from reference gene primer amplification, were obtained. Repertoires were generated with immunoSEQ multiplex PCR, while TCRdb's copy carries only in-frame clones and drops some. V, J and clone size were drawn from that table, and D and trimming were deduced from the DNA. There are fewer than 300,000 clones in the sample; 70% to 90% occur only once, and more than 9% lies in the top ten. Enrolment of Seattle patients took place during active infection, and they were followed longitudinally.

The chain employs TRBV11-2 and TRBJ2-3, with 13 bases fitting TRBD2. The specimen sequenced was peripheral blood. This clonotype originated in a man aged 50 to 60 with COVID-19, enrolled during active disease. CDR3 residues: CASSSGTSGADTQYF. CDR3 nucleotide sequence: TGTGCCAGCAGCTCCGGGACTAGCGGGGCAGATACGCAGTATTTT.